These 5 T cell receptor beta chains came from one sample sequenced in a study of Ad26.COV2.S vaccination and SARS-CoV-2 variants. Data came from immunoSEQ multiplex PCR; TCRdb stores just in-frame clones and leaves some out. The data show about 680,000 clones, around 89% seen once. Specified treatment: around 19 received Ad26.COV2.S at low or high dose, single or two shots; several received placebo; per-sample allocation not given. Vaccine and placebo recipients were sampled on day 63 after the first injection. Sequences were derived from peripheral blood, sampled in a trial of Ad26.COV2.S vaccine versus placebo. These receptors came from a person aged 18-60 years who received the Ad26.COV2.S COVID-19 vaccine or a placebo.

The chain uses TRBV10-3 and TRBJ1-3; no definite D call. Germline V gives CDR1 ENHRY, CDR2 SYGVKD. Trimming removed 2 bases from V and 5 bases from J, with 7 bases in between. The CDR3 contains 13 residues. The CDR3 protein is CAISEAFRNTIYF. The CDR3 DNA reads TGTGCCATCAGTGAGGCTTTCCGAAACACCATATATTTT.

The genes are TRBV24-1 and TRBJ1-5, with 7 bases that match TRBD1. The CDR3 is made up of 18 amino acids. V gave up 0 bases and J gave up 5 bases; unmatched junction bases: 12. Per the germline V gene, CDR1 is KGHDR and CDR2 is SFDVKD. CDR3 in DNA: TGTGCCACCAGTGATTTGCAAGTTCGGGCAGGGGGTGATCAGCCCCAGCATTTT. This sequence encodes CATSDLQVRAGGDQPQHF.

The V gene is TRBV2, the J gene TRBJ2-6; D is perhaps TRBD1 or TRBD2 (6 bases each). Deletions cut 6 bases from V and 0 bases from J, with 21 bases between. The germline gives CDR1 SNHLY, CDR2 FYNNEI. CDR3 length: 19 amino acids. The CDR3 reads CASRPEGGSPSSGANVLTF. The CDR3 coding sequence is TGTGCCAGCAGGCCGGAAGGGGGGTCCCCCTCCTCTGGGGCCAACGTCCTGACTTTC.

The chain is built from TRBV30 and TRBJ2-3; TRBD2 might be the D (6 bases). V was pared by 1 base and J by 4 bases, with 9 bases between. The germline V gene has CDR1 GTSNPN and CDR2 SVGIG (reference sequence). The CDR3 is made up of 13 amino acids. CDR3 amino acids: CAWSGGTPDTQYF. CDR3 bases: TGTGCCTGGAGTGGCGGGACCCCAGATACGCAGTATTTT. Supplemented by reference TRBV30 and TRBJ2-3, the full variable domain reads SQTIHQWPATLVQPVGSPLSLECTVEGTSNPNLYWYRQAAGRGLQLLFYSVGIGQISSEVPQNLSASRPQDRQFILSSKKLLLSDSGFYLCAWSGGTPDTQYFGPGTRLTVL.

The V gene is TRBV10-3, the J gene TRBJ1-1; D is ambiguous. The CDR3 runs to 14 residues. Per germline, CDR1 ENHRY and CDR2 SYGVKD. V shed 3 bases and J shed 1 base, with 9 bases lying between them. CDR3 residues: CAISDQTRNTEAFF. The CDR3 nucleotides read TGTGCCATCAGTGACCAAACACGGAACACTGAAGCTTTCTTT.